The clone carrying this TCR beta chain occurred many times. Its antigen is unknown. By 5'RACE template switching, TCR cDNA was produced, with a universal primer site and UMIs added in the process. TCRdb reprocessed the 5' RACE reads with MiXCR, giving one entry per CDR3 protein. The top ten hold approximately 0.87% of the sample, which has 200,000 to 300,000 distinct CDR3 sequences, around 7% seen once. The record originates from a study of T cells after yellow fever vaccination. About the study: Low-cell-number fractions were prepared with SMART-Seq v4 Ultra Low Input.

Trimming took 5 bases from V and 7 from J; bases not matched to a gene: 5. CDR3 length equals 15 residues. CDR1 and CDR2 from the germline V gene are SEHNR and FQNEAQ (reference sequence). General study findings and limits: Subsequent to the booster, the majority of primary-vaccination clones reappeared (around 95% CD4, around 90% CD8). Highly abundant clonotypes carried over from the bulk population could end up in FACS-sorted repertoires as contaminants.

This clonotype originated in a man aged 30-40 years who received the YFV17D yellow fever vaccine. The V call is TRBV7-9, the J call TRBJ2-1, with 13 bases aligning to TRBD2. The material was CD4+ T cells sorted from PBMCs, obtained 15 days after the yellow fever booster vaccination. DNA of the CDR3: TGTGCCAGCAGCCTTGGGACTAGCGGGAAGAATGAGCAGTTCTTC. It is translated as CASSLGTSGKNEQFF.